This T cell receptor beta chain came from a study of T cell repertoires in cytomegalovirus infection. Whole-study context: Recently identified HLA-C-restricted CMV epitopes and well-studied HLA-B-restricted CMV epitopes were used by the study. Both a matching HLA type and CMV infection were indicated by public TCR beta signatures.

TCRdb processed the reads anew with MiXCR; each CDR3 protein has one entry. The table includes some 800,000 distinct CDR3 sequences, about 29% detected once. The V gene lost 1 base and the J gene lost 2 bases, with 14 bases spanning the gap. This CDR3 contains 16 residues. The germline V gene has CDR1 SGHTA and CDR2 FQGNSA. This clonotype was seen many times. Its antigen is not known. The TCR originated in a human donor in good health (CMV status not recorded). Some clones in this sample may be carry-over from other donors' samples. The sequencing used cultured CD8+ T cells from PBMCs, collected from culture after CMV antigen stimulation. The chain combines TRBV7-2 with TRBJ1-2, with TRBD1 as a possible D gene (6 bases). The CDR3 sequence: CASSLVGGGLNYGYTF. The DNA of the CDR3 is TGTGCCAGCAGCTTAGTTGGTGGGGGGCTCAACTATGGCTACACCTTC.